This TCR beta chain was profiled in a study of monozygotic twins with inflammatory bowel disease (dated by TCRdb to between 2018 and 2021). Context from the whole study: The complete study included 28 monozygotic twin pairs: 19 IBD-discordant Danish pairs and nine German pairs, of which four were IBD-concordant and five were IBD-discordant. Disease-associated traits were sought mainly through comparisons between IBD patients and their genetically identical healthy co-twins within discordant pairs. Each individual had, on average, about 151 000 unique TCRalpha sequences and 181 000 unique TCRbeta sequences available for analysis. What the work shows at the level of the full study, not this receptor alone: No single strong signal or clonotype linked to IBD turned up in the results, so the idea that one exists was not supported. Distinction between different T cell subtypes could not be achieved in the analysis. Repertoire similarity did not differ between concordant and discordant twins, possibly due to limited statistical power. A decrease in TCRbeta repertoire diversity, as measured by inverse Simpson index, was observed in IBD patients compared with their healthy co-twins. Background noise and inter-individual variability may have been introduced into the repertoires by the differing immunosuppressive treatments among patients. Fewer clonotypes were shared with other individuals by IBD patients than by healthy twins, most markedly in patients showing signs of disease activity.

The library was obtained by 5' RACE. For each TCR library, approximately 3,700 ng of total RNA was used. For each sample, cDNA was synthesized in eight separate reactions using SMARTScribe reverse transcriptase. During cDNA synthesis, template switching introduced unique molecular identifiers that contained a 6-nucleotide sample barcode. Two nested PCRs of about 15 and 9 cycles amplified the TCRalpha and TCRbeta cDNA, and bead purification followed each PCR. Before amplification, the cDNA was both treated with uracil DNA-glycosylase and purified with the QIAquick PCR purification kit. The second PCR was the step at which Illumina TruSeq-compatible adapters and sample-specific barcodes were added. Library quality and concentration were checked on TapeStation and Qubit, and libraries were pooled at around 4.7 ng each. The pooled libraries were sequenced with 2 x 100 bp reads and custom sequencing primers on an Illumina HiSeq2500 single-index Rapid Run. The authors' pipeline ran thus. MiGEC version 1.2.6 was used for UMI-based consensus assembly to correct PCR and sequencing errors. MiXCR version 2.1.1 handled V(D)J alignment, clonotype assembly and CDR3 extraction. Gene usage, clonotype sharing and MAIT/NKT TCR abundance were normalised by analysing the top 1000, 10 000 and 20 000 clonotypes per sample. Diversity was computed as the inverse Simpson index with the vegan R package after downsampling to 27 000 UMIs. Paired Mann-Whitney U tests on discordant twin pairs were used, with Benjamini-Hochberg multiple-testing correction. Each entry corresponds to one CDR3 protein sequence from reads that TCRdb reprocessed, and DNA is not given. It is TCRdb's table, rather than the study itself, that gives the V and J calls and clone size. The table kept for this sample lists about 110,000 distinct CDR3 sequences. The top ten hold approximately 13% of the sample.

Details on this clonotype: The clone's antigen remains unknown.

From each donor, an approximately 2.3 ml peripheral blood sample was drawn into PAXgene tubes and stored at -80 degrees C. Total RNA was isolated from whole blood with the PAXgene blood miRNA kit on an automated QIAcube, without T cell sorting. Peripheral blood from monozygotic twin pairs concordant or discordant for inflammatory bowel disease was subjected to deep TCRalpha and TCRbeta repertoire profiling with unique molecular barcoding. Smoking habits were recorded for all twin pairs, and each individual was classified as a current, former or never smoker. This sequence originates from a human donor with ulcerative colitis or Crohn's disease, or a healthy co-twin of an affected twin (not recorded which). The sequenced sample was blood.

The CDR3: CSARVGSGQGAGNEQFF. This receptor chain uses TRBV20-1 and TRBJ2-1; with no DNA, the TCRdb D assignment of TRBD1 cannot be verified. Per the germline V gene (reference sequence), DFQATT is the CDR1 and SNEGSKA is the CDR2. The CDR3, from cysteine to phenylalanine, totals 17 residues. DNA is not on record.